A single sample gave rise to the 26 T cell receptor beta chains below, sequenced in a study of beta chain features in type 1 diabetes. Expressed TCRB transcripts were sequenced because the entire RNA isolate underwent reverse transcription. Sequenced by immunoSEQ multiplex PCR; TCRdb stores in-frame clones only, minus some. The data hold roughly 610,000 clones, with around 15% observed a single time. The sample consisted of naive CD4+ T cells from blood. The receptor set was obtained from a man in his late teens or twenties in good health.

The CDR3 DNA sequence: TGTGCCAGCAGCTTAGAAATGACGGCCTCCTACGAGCAGTACTTC. This gives the protein CASSLEMTASYEQYF. The J gene is TRBJ2-7, the V gene TRBV7-2; no definite D call. Germline V gives CDR1 SGHTA, CDR2 FQGNSA. The CDR3 extends over 15 amino acids. With 1 base removed from V and 0 bases from J, the gap between germline ends came to 10 bases. The full variable domain, in which reference TRBV7-2 and TRBJ2-7 provide the parts outside the CDR3, is GAGVSQSPSNKVTEKGKDVELRCDPISGHTALYWYRQSLGQGLEFLIYFQGNSAPDKSGLPSDRFSAERTGGSVSTLTIQRTQQEDSAVYLCASSLEMTASYEQYFGPGTRLTVT.

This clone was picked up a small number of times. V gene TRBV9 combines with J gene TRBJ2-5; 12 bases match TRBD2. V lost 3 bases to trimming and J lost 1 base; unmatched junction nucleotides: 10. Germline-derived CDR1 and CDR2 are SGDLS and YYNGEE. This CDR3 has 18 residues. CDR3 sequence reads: CASSEPHRTSGVQETQYF. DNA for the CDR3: TGTGCCAGCAGCGAACCCCATCGGACTAGCGGGGTCCAAGAGACCCAGTACTTC. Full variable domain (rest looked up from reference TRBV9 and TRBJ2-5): DSGVTQTPKHLITATGQRVTLRCSPRSGDLSVYWYQQSLDQGLQFLIQYYNGEERAKGNILERFSAQQFPDLHSELNLSSLELGDSALYFCASSEPHRTSGVQETQYFGPGTRLLVL.

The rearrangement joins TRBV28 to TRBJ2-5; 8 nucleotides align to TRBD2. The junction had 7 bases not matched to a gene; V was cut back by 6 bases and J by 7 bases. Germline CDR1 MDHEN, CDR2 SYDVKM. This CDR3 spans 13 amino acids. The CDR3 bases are TGTGCCAGCAGAATCACTAGCGGCCGGACCCAGTACTTC. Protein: CASRITSGRTQYF.

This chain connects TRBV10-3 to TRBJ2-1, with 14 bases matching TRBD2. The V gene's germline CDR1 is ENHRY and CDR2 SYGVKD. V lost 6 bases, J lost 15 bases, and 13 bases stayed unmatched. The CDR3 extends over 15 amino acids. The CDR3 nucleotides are TGTGCCATCAGGCTAGCGGGGACTAGCGGGAGAGGGTGGTTCTTC. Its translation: CAIRLAGTSGRGWFF.

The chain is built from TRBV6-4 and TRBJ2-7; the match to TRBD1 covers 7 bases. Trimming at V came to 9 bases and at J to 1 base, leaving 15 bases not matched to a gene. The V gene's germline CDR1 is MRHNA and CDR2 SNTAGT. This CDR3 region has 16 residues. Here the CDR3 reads CAREQAGRDSSYEQYF. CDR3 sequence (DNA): TGTGCCAGAGAACAGGCCGGAAGGGACAGTTCCTACGAGCAGTACTTC.

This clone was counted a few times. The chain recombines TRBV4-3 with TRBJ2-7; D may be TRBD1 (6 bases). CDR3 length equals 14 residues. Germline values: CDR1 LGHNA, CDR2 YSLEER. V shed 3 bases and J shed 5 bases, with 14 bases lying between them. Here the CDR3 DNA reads TGCGCCAGCAGCCAGACATTCCGGGACAACGAGCAGTACTTC. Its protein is CASSQTFRDNEQYF.

The DNA for the CDR3 is TGTGCCAGCAGCTCCGCGGGGGCCGGGGCCAACGTCCTGACTTTC. Translating it yields CASSSAGAGANVLTF. V gene TRBV11-2 combines with J gene TRBJ2-6, with D perhaps matching TRBD2 (7 bases). CDR3 length: 15 residues. V was shortened by 4 bases and J by 4 bases, with 11 bases between the two germline ends. Germline V lookup: CDR1 SGHAT, CDR2 FQNNGV.

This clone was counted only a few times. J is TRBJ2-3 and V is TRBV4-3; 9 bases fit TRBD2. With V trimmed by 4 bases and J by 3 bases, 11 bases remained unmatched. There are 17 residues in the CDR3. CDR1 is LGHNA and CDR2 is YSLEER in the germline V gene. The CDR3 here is CASSPAGGLLKTDTQYF. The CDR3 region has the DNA TGCGCCAGCAGCCCCGCGGGGGGGCTGTTAAAGACAGATACGCAGTATTTT.

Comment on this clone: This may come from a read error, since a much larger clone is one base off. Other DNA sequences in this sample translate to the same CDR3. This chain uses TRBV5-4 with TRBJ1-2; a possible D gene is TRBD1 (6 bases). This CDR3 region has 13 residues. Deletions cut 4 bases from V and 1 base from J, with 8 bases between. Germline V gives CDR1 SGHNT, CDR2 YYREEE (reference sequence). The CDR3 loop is CASSLDSNYGYTF. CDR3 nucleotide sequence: TGTGCCAGCAGCCTGGACAGTAACTATGGCTACACCTTC.

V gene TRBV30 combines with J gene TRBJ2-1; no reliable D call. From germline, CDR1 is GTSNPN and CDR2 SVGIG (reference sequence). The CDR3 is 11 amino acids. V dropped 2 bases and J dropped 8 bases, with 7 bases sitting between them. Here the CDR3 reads CAWSWGYEQFF. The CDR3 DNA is TGTGCCTGGAGTTGGGGATATGAGCAGTTCTTC.

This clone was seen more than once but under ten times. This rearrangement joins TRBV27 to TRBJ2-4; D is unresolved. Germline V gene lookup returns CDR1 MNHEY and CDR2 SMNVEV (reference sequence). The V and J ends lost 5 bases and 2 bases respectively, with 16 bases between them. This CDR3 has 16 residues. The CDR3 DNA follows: TGTGCCAGCAGTCCCTCTCAGGCGGCGTCCAAAAACATTCAGTACTTC. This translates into CASSPSQAASKNIQYF.

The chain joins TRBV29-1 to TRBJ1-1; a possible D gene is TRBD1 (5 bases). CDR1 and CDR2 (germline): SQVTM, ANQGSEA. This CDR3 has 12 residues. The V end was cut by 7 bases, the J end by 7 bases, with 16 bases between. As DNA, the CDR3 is TGCAGCGCCACTCGGGGCACCCTTGAAGCTTTCTTT. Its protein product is CSATRGTLEAFF.

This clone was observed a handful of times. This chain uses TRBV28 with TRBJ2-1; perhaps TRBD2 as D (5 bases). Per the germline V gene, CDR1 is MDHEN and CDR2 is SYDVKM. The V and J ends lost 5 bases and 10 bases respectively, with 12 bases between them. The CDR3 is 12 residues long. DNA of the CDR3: TGTGCCAGCAGTCCTCGGAGCGGAGAGCAGTTCTTC. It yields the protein CASSPRSGEQFF.

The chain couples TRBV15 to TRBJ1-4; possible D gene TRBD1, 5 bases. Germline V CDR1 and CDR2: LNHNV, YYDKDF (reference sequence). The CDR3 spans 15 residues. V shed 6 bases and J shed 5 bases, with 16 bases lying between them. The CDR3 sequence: CATSLRGSMNEKLFF. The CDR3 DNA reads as TGTGCCACCAGTCTCCGGGGCAGCATGAATGAAAAACTGTTTTTT.

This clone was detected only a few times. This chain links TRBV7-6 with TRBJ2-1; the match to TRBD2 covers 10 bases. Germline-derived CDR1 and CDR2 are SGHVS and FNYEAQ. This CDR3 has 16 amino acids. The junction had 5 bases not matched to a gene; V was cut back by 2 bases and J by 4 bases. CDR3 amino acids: CASSLQAGGLYNEQFF. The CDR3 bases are TGTGCCAGCAGCTTACAAGCGGGGGGGCTATACAATGAGCAGTTCTTC. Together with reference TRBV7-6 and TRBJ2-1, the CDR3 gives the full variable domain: GAGVSQSPRYKVTKRGQDVALRCDPISGHVSLYWYRQALGQGPEFLTYFNYEAQQDKSGLPNDRFSAERPEGSISTLTIQRTEQRDSAMYRCASSLQAGGLYNEQFFGPGTRLTVL.

In nucleotides, the CDR3 is TGTGCCACCAGCGGATCACAGGGTTTCGTCCAAGAGACCCAGTACTTC. Residues: CATSGSQGFVQETQYF. The chain employs TRBV15 and TRBJ2-5; maybe TRBD1 (6 bases). The V gene's germline CDR1 is LNHNV and CDR2 YYDKDF (reference sequence). The V gene lost 5 bases and the J gene lost 1 base, with 17 bases spanning the gap. This CDR3 region has 16 residues.

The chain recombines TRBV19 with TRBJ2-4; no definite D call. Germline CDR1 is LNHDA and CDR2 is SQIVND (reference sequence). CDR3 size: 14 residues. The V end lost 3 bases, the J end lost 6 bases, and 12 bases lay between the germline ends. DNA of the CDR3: TGTGCCAGTAGTATTCAGGAACGATCAAACATTCAGTACTTC. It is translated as CASSIQERSNIQYF.

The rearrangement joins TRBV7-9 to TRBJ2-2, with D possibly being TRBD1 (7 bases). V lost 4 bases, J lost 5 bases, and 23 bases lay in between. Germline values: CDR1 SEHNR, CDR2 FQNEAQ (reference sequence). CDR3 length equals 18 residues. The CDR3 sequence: CASSSPPGAGGWTGELFF. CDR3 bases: TGTGCCAGCAGCTCCCCCCCGGGGGCAGGGGGATGGACCGGGGAGCTGTTTTTT.

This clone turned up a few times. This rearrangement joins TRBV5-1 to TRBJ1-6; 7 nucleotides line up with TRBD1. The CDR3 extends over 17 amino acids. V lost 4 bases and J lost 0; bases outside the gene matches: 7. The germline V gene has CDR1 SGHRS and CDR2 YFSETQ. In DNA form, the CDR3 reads TGCGCCAGCAGCAAGGGACAGTTAAGCTCCTATAATTCACCCCTCCACTTT. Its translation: CASSKGQLSSYNSPLHF.

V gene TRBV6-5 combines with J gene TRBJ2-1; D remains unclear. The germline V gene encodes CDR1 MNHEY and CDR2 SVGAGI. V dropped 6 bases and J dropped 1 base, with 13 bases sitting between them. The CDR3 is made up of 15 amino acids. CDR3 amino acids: CASSSNTKSYNEQFF. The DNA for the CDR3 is TGTGCCAGCAGCAGTAATACTAAGTCCTACAATGAGCAGTTCTTC.

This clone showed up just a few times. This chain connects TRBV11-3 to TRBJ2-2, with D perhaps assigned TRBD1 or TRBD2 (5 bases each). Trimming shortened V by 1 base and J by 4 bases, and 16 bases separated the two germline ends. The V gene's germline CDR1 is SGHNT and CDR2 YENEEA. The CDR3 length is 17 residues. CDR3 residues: CASSLGLWGPSTGELFF. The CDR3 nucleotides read TGTGCCAGCAGCTTAGGTCTCTGGGGACCGAGCACCGGGGAGCTGTTTTTT.

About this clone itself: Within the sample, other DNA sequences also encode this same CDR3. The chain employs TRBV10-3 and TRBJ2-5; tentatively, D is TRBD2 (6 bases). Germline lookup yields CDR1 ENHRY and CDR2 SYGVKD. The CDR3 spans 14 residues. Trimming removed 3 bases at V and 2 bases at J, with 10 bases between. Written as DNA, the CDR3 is TGTGCCATCAGTGAAGGAGGGCAGCAAGAGACCCAGTACTTC. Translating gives CAISEGGQQETQYF.

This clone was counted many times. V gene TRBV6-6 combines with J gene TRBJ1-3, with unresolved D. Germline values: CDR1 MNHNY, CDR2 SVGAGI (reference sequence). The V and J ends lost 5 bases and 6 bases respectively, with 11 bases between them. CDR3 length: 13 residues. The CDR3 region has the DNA TGTGCCAGCAGTCACGGAGGCGCAAACACCATATATTTT. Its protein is CASSHGGANTIYF.

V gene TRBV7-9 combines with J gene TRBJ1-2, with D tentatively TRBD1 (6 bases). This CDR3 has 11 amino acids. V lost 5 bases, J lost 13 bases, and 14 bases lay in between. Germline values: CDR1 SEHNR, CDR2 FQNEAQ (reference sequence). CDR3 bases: TGTGCCAGCAGCACGGGACAATCTTCCACCTTC. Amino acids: CASSTGQSSTF.

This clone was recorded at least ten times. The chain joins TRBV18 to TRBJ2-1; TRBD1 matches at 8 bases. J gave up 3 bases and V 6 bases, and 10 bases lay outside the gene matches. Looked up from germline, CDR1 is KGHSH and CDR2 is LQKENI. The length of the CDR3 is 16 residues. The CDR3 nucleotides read TGTGCCAGCTCTTCCTTATCGGGACAGGACTACAATGAGCAGTTCTTC. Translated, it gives CASSSLSGQDYNEQFF.

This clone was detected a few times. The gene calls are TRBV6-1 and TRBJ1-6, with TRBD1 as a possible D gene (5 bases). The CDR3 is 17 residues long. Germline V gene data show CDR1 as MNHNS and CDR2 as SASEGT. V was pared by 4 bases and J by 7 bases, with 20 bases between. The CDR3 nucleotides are TGTGCCAGCAGTGCTGGGGCAGGGCGTGCGAGGAATTCACCCCTCCACTTT. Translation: CASSAGAGRARNSPLHF.